This record covers a single T cell receptor beta chain. What it binds is unknown. These data belong to a study of CD8 T cells in Susac syndrome. Study outcomes and limitations: As the study acknowledged, the number of individuals who were part of its TCR sequencing and HLA analysis was relatively small.

With 2 bases removed from V and 0 bases from J, the gap between germline ends came to 17 bases. CDR3 length: 18 residues. Germline V CDR1 and CDR2: SGHAT, FQNNGV. The RNA input was about 0.5 to 1 ug, and it was reverse transcribed with random hexamers. TCR beta CDR3 was amplified by immunoSEQ covering 54 Vbeta and 13 Jbeta. One entry per CDR3 protein, called by TCRdb with MiXCR from the immunoSEQ multiplex PCR reads. The data contain about 120,000 distinct CDR3 sequences, 85% to 95% of them singletons. The chain recombines TRBV11-2 with TRBJ2-1; D uncertain. What was sequenced was CD4+ T cells from PBMCs. The source of this sequence is a human donor with multiple sclerosis. As DNA, the CDR3 is TGTGCCAGCAGCTTAATTAGGAAGTATACCGACTCCTACAATGAGCAGTTCTTC. This encodes CASSLIRKYTDSYNEQFF.